The 10 T cell receptor beta chains presented below share a single source sample, sequenced in a study of graft-versus-host responses after intestinal transplantation. Libraries were prepared by immunoSEQ multiplex PCR; TCRdb keeps only in-frame clonotypes and omits some of them. The table shows roughly 100,000 clones, with approximately 93% occurring only once. No antigen is known for these receptors. Specimen: unstimulated CD8+ T cells sorted from spleen or lymph node cells, collected before intestinal transplant. The receptors come from a human donor who received an intestinal transplant.

This clone was counted a few times. The genes are TRBV10-3 and TRBJ2-2; tentatively, D is TRBD1 or TRBD2 (5 bases each). This CDR3 is built from 19 residues. The germline V gene encodes CDR1 ENHRY and CDR2 SYGVKD. Between the trimmed V and J ends, which lost 7 bases and 0 bases, there was a span of 24 bases. CDR3 DNA sequence: TGTGCCATCAAGCTTAACCCATACGGGGCTTTCGCGAACACCGGGGAGCTGTTTTTT. The encoded protein is CAIKLNPYGAFANTGELFF.

This clone was recorded a few times. This sample includes further DNA sequences coding for the same CDR3. V and J are TRBV7-9 and TRBJ2-7; D not certain. The germline V gene has CDR1 SEHNR and CDR2 FQNEAQ (reference sequence). Trimming cost V 0 bases and J 1 base, with 7 bases left between them. This CDR3 has 14 residues. CDR3 residues: CASSLAGRSYEQYF. CDR3 bases: TGTGCCAGCAGCTTAGCAGGAAGATCCTACGAGCAGTACTTC. The full variable domain, with the rest looked up from reference TRBV7-9 and TRBJ2-7, is DTGVSQNPRHKITKRGQNVTFRCDPISEHNRLYWYRQTLGQGPEFLTYFQNEAQLEKSRLLSDRFSAERPKGSFSTLEIQRTEQGDSAMYLCASSLAGRSYEQYFGPGTRLTVT.

The V gene is TRBV30, the J gene TRBJ2-2, with D uncertain. The CDR3 runs to 13 residues. V lost 0 bases, J lost 8 bases, and 10 bases lay in between. Germline loops: CDR1 GTSNPN, CDR2 SVGIG (reference sequence). The CDR3 loop is CAWSVLLTGELFF. CDR3 coding DNA: TGTGCCTGGAGTGTACTTTTGACGGGGGAGCTGTTTTTT.

This chain links TRBV29-1 with TRBJ2-7; 9 bases line up with TRBD1. This CDR3 region has 15 residues. The trim removed 5 bases at V and 3 bases at J, leaving 11 bases unmatched. CDR1 SQVTM and CDR2 ANQGSEA come from the germline V gene. This CDR3 is CSVIWDRDYFYEQYF. DNA of the CDR3: TGCAGCGTTATCTGGGACAGGGATTATTTCTACGAGCAGTACTTC.

This clone was recorded a few times. The chain links TRBV10-3 to TRBJ1-1; D is unclear. The V end lost 0 bases, the J end lost 5 bases, and 10 bases lay between the germline ends. CDR3 size: 14 residues. Germline V gives CDR1 ENHRY, CDR2 SYGVKD. The CDR3 region has the DNA TGTGCCATCAGTGAGTCTATCGGTGGGACTGAAGCTTTCTTT. Translation: CAISESIGGTEAFF.

V usage is TRBV7-9 and J usage is TRBJ2-7; D possibly matches TRBD1 or TRBD2 (5 bases each). CDR3 length: 14 amino acids. The germline V gene has CDR1 SEHNR and CDR2 FQNEAQ (reference sequence). V dropped 4 bases and J dropped 3 bases, with 13 bases sitting between them. This chain's CDR3 is CASSSFGGVYEQYF. The CDR3 DNA follows: TGTGCCAGCAGCTCCTTTGGGGGAGTCTACGAGCAGTACTTC.

This clone showed up just once. The J gene is TRBJ2-7, the V gene TRBV9; 8 bases align to TRBD1. CDR1 is SGDLS, CDR2 YYNGEE, per germline. The length of the CDR3 is 16 residues. With 3 bases clipped from V and 3 bases from J, the junction kept 11 bases outside the gene matches. CDR3 amino acids: CASSAHGQGALYEQYF. The CDR3 DNA is TGTGCCAGCAGCGCTCACGGGCAGGGGGCTCTCTACGAGCAGTACTTC.

The rearrangement joins TRBV5-6 to TRBJ1-1; 7 bases are a match to TRBD1. CDR1 is SGHDT, CDR2 YYEEEE, per germline. The ends lost 2 bases at V and 6 bases at J; junction bases unmatched: 7. The CDR3 is 14 amino acids. CDR3 amino acids: CASSFAGGGSEAFF. The CDR3 nucleotides read TGTGCCAGCAGCTTCGCAGGAGGGGGCTCTGAAGCTTTCTTT.

This sequence joins TRBV19 and TRBJ1-1, with 11 bases identical to TRBD1. This CDR3 comprises 16 residues. The junction had 4 bases not matched to a gene; V was cut back by 3 bases and J by 1 base. The germline V gene has CDR1 LNHDA and CDR2 SQIVND (reference sequence). The CDR3 loop reads CASSIRDRGWNTEAFF. The CDR3 region has the DNA TGTGCCAGTAGTATCCGGGACAGGGGGTGGAACACTGAAGCTTTCTTT.

V usage is TRBV13 and J usage is TRBJ2-1; no definite D call. Trimming took 1 base from V and 9 from J, leaving 10 bases between them. CDR3 length: 13 residues. Germline values: CDR1 PRHDT, CDR2 FYEKMQ (reference sequence). DNA for the CDR3: TGTGCCAGCAGCTTAGTGTTGTCGGGTGAGCAGTTCTTC. Amino acid sequence: CASSLVLSGEQFF.